The clone carrying this TCR beta chain was detected many times. The antigen is unknown. RNA transcripts provided the template for amplifying TCR beta CDR3 regions. RT-PCR in the first round used HTBI primers; a second-round multiplex PCR followed. TCRdb processed the multiplex PCR reads anew with MiXCR; each CDR3 protein has one entry. The sample includes 660,000 or so distinct CDR3 sequences, roughly two fifths of them seen just once. This CDR3 spans 15 amino acids. The germline CDR1 and CDR2 sequences are DFQATT and SNEGSKA (reference sequence). V lost 6 bases and J lost 4; bases outside the gene matches: 14. The entry originates in a study of Graves' ophthalmopathy and Graves' hyperthyroidism. The study, taken as a whole, reports: A classifier, a 13-signature model, separated ophthalmopathy from stable hyperthyroidism with about 88% sensitivity and around 80% specificity. Forecasting of ophthalmopathy progression by the model achieved less than 71% sensitivity and around 77% specificity.

The genes are TRBV20-1 and TRBJ2-5; 7 bases are shared with TRBD2. The sequencing input was peripheral blood. The TCR comes from an adult man with Graves' ophthalmopathy. CDR3 sequence (DNA): TGCAGTGCCACCCGCGTCCGGACTAGTGGAGAGACCCAGTACTTC. It encodes CSATRVRTSGETQYF.